This T cell receptor (beta chain) originates from a study of post-analysis software for immune sequencing data. Points from the study as a whole: Comparison of patients with controls showed five TRBV segments more frequent in patients, TRBV5-6, TRBV5-1 and TRBV20-1 among them.

Germline loops: CDR1 SGHTA, CDR2 FQGTGA. Trimming stripped 5 bases from V and 4 bases from J, with 16 bases between. This CDR3 has 15 amino acids. Unique molecular identifiers featured in each of the TCR beta cDNA libraries. TCRdb ran MiXCR on the PCR reads and lists one entry per CDR3 protein. The sample consists of roughly 800,000 distinct CDR3 sequences, approximately 53% of them appearing once. Note on this clonotype: Its cognate antigen is unknown.

The chain links TRBV7-3 to TRBJ2-3; D tentatively fits TRBD1 or TRBD2 (5 bases each). Sequenced input: blood. This clonotype originated in a girl aged 5-17 years with multiple sclerosis. DNA for the CDR3: TGTGCCAGCAGCGAGGCACTGGGGGTCTCAGATACGCAGTATTTT. It encodes CASSEALGVSDTQYF.